This T cell receptor (beta chain) was found in a study of blood T cell repertoires in COVID-19. From germline, CDR1 is LGHDT and CDR2 YNNKEL (reference sequence). V shed 4 bases and J 0 bases; nucleotides not matched to a gene: 6. The CDR3 has 16 amino acids. Method: immunoSEQ multiplex PCR; TCRdb's copy keeps in-frame clones and lacks some. The table includes some 150,000 clones, about 88% detected once. This chain joins TRBV3-1 (or the pseudogene TRBV3-2) and TRBJ1-3; TRBD1 matches at 7 bases. This receptor was taken from a human donor with acute COVID-19. The donor label of this sample is uncertain. Material: PBMCs or T cells enriched from blood (not recorded which). CDR3 region: CASSPTGEDSGNTIYF. The CDR3 DNA reads as TGTGCCAGCAGCCCAACAGGGGAAGACTCTGGAAACACCATATATTTT.